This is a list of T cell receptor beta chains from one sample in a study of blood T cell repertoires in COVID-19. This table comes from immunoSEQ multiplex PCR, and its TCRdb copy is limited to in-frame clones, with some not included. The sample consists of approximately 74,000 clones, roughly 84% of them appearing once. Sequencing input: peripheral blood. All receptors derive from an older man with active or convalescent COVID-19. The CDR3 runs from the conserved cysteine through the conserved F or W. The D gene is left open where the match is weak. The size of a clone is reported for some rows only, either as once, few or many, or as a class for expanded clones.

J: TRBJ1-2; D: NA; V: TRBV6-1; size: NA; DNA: TGTGCCAGCAGTGAGCGGACAGCCGCCTATGGCTACACCTTC; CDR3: CASSERTAAYGYTF
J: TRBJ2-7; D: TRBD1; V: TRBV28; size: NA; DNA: TGTGCCAGCAGTTTTAGGGGGCGCGTCGAGCAGTACTTC; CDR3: CASSFRGRVEQYF
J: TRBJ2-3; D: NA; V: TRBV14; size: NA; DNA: TGTGCCAGCAGCCATGCCGGTACTGGTAGTCGTTCCACAGATACGCAGTATTTT; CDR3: CASSHAGTGSRSTDTQYF
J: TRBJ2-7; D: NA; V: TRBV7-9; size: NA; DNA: TGTGCCAGCAGCCCCCGCAGGGGCTCCTACGAGCAGTACTTC; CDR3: CASSPRRGSYEQYF
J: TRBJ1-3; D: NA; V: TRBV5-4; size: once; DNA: TGTGCCAGCAGCGGGGGGATACGAGGGTCCGGAAACACCATATATTTT; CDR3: CASSGGIRGSGNTIYF
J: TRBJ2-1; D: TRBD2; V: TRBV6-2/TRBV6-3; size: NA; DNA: TGTGCCAGCAGTTACCGACTAGCGGGGGGAAATGAGCAGTTCTTC; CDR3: CASSYRLAGGNEQFF
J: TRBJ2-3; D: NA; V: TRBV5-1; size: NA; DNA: TGCGCCAGTCGACAGGTATTACAGACGAATACGCAGTATTTT; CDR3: CASRQVLQTNTQYF
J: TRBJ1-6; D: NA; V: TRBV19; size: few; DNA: TGTGCCAGTCAACAGGTCCAGGGTGATTCACCCCTCCACTTT; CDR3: CASQQVQGDSPLHF
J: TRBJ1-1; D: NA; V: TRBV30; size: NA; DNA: TGTGCCTGGAGCGCCTCAGGGGAAGCTTTCTTT; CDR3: CAWSASGEAFF
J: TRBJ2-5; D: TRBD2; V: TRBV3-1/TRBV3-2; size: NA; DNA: TGTGCCAGCAGCCAAGATCCTCCTAGCGGGATGGAGACCCAGTACTTC; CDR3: CASSQDPPSGMETQYF
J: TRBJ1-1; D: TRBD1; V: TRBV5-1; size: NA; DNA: TGCGCCAGCAGCTCTCAGGGGGCGCAAGCTGAAGCTTTCTTT; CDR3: CASSSQGAQAEAFF
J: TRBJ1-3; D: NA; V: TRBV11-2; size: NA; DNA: TGTGCCAGCAGCCCAATAAGCGGGGCCCCTGGAAACACCATATATTTT; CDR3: CASSPISGAPGNTIYF
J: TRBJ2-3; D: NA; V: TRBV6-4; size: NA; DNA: TGTGCCAGCAGTGACTCGGGGCAGCTAGCAGATACGCAGTATTTT; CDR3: CASSDSGQLADTQYF
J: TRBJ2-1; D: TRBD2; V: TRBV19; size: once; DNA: TGTGCCAGTAGTCGGAGACTAGCGGGAGCCTTTAACGATGAGCAGTTCTTC; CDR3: CASSRRLAGAFNDEQFF
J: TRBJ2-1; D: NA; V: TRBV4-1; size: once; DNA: TGCGCCAGCAGCCAAAACAGCAATGAGCAGTTCTTC; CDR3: CASSQNSNEQFF
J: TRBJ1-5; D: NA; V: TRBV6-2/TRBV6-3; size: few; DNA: TGTGCCAGCAGTTATAGCGGAGGCAATCAGCCCCAGCATTTT; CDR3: CASSYSGGNQPQHF
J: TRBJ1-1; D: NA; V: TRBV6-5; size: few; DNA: TGTGCCAGCAGTCTCGAAGGCGGGGAAGCTTTCTTT; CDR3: CASSLEGGEAFF
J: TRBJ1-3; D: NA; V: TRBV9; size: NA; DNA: TGTGCCAGCAGCGTACAGGGAGGGTCTGGAAACACCATATATTTT; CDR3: CASSVQGGSGNTIYF
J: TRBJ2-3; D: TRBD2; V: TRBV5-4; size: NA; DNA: TGTGCCAGCAGCTTGTATAAAGGGTCTAGCGGGAGTGAGTATTTT; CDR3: CASSLYKGSSGSEYF
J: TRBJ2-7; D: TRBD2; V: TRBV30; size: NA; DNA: TGTGCCTGGAGTGTAGGGCTAGCGGGGGCTCGGGAGCAGTACTTC; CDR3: CAWSVGLAGAREQYF
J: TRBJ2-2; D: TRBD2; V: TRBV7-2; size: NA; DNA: TGTGCCAGCAGCTTAGCAGCGGGAGGGCCTAGCGGGGAGCTGTTTTTT; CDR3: CASSLAAGGPSGELFF
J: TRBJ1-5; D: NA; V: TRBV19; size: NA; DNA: TGTGCCAGTAGTATTAGATTTAATCAGCCCCAGCATTTT; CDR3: CASSIRFNQPQHF
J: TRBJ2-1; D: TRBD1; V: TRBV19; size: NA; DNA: TGTGCCAGTAGTATCTCCGGGACAGGGGGCTACAATGAGCAGTTCTTC; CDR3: CASSISGTGGYNEQFF
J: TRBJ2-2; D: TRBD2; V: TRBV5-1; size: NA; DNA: TGCGCCAGCAGCGTCAGCGGGGGTTCCACCGGGGAGCTGTTTTTT; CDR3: CASSVSGGSTGELFF
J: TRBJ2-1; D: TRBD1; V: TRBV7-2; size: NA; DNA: TGTGCCAGCAGCCCCGAGACAGGGCCCAGACTGAATGAGCAGTTCTTC; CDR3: CASSPETGPRLNEQFF
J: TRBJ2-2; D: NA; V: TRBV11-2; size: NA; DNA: TGTGCCAGCAGCTCACCCCCTAGTGTCAACCCGACCGGGGAGCTGTTTTTT; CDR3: CASSSPPSVNPTGELFF
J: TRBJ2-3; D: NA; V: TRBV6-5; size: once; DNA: TGTGCCAGCAGTTACGAGTTTTCAAGCACCGATACGCAGTATTTT; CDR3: CASSYEFSSTDTQYF
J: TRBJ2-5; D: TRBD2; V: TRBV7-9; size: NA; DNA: TGTGCCAGCAGCTTATTTGTTAGCGGGGGGGCTGGAGAGACCCAGTACTTC; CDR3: CASSLFVSGGAGETQYF
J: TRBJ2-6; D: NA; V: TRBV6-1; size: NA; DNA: TGTGCCAGCAGTGAATCCCCCGGTGGGGGGACTGGGGCCAACGTCCTGACTTTC; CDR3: CASSESPGGGTGANVLTF
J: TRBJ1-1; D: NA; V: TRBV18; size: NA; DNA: TGTGCCAGCTCACCGCGGGTCCGGCTCGAGAACACTGAAGCTTTCTTT; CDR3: CASSPRVRLENTEAFF
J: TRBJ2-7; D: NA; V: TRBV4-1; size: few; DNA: TGCGCCAGCAGCCAAGAAGCATCCGTCTACGAGCAGTACTTC; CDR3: CASSQEASVYEQYF
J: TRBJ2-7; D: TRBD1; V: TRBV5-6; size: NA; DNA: TGTGCCAGCAGCGGGTCCGGGACAGGGGTTAACGAGCAGTACTTC; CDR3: CASSGSGTGVNEQYF
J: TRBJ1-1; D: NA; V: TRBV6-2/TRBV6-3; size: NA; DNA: TGTGCCAGCAGTTACGCACAGAACACTGAAGCTTTCTTT; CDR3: CASSYAQNTEAFF
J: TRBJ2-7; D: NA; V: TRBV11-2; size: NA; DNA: TGTGCCAGCAGCTTAGATTGGAGCTCCTACGAGCAGTACTTC; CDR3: CASSLDWSSYEQYF
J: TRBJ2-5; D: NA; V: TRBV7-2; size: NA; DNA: TGTGCCAGCAGCCCCCGGTACGGCCAAGAGACCCAGTACTTC; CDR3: CASSPRYGQETQYF
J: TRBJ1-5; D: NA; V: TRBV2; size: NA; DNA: TGTGCCAGCAGTGAGTCAGGGGTCTTAAGCAATCAGCCCCAGCATTTT; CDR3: CASSESGVLSNQPQHF
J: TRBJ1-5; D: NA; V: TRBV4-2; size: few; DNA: TGTGCCAGCAGCCAAGATAGGAGGGTGGCTGGTCAGCCCCAGCATTTT; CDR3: CASSQDRRVAGQPQHF
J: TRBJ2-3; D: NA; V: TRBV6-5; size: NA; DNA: TGTGCCAGCTCAAGAGGGGGTTGGACAGATACGCAGTATTTT; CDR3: CASSRGGWTDTQYF
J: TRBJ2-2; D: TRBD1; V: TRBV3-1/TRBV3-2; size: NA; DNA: TGTGCCAGCAGCCAAGACAGGGGGCGCCGGGGCACCGGGGAGCTGTTTTTT; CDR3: CASSQDRGRRGTGELFF
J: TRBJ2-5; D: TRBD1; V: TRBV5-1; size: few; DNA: TGCGCCAGCAGCCCGGGGACGACAGGGCTCGAGACCCAGTACTTC; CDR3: CASSPGTTGLETQYF
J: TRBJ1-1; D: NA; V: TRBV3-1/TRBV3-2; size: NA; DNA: TGTGCCAGCAGCCTCACGGACACTGAAGCTTTCTTT; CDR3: CASSLTDTEAFF
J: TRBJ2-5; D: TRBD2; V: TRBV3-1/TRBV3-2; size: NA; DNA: TGTGCCAGCAGCCAACCGTCAGCGGGGGCCAACCAAGAGACCCAGTACTTC; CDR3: CASSQPSAGANQETQYF
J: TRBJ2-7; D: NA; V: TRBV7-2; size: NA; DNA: TGTGCCAGCAGCGCAGCGGCAGGCGAGCCCTACGAGCAGTACTTC; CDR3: CASSAAAGEPYEQYF
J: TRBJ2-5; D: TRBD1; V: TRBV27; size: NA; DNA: TGTGCCAGCAGTTCGGGACAGGGGAAGACCCAGTACTTC; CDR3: CASSSGQGKTQYF
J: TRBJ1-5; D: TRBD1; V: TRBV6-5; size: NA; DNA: TGTGCCAGCAGACAGGGACAGGGGGTCGGTCAGCCCCAGCATTTT; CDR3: CASRQGQGVGQPQHF
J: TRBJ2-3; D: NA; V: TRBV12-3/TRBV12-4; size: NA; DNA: TGTGCCAGCAGTAGCTCTAGCACAGATACGCAGTATTTT; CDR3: CASSSSSTDTQYF
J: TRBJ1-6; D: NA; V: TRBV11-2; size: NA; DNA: TGTGCCAGCAGCTTAGTAACAGGGAACGGTAATTCACCCCTCCACTTT; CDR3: CASSLVTGNGNSPLHF
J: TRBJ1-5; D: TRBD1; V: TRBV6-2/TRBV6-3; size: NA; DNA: TGTGCCAGCAGCTGGACAGGGGGCGGTCAGCCCCAGCATTTT; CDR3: CASSWTGGGQPQHF
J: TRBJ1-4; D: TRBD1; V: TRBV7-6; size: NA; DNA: TGTGCCAGCAGCTTAGGACTCTACAGGGGGAGTGAAAAACTGTTTTTT; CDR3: CASSLGLYRGSEKLFF
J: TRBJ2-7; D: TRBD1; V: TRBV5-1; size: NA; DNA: TGCGCCAGCAGCCTGGCAGGACAGGGAGATTACGAGCAGTACTTC; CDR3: CASSLAGQGDYEQYF
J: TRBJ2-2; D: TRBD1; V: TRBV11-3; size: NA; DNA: TGTGCCAGCAGCTTAGCCGGACAGGGGATCCCCGGGGAGCTGTTTTTT; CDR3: CASSLAGQGIPGELFF
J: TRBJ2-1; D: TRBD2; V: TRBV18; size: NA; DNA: TGTGCCAGCTCACCACCGGTAAGCGGGAGGAATGAGCAGTTCTTC; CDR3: CASSPPVSGRNEQFF